This T cell receptor beta chain derives from a study of blood T cell repertoires in COVID-19. Using immunoSEQ multiplex PCR, the repertoire was profiled, and TCRdb retains in-frame clones only, with some absent. The sample records about 70,000 clones, roughly 90% being singletons. V lost 0 bases and J lost 8, with 14 bases in between. The germline V gene has CDR1 SGHRS and CDR2 YFSETQ. CDR3 length equals 14 residues. The chain combines TRBV5-1 with TRBJ1-2, with D perhaps matching TRBD1 (6 bases). The TCR sequence derives from a man in his fifties with COVID-19, enrolled during active disease. Input material: peripheral blood. Here the CDR3 reads CASSLVQGLDGYTF. CDR3 nucleotide sequence: TGCGCCAGCAGCTTGGTTCAGGGGCTAGACGGCTACACCTTC.